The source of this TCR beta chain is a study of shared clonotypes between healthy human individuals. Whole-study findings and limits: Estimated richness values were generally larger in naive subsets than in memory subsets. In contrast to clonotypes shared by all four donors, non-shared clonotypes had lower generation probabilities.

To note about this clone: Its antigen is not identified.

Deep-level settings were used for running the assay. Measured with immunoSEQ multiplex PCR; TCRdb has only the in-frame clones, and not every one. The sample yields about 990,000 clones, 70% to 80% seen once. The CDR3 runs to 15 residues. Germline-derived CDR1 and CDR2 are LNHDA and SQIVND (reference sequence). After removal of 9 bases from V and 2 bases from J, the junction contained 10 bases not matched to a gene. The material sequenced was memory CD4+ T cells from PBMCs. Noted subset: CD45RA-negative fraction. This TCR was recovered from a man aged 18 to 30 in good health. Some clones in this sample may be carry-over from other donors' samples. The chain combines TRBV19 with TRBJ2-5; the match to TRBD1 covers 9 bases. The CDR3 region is CASKNRGRGQETQYF. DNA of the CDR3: TGTGCCAGCAAAAACAGGGGGCGCGGGCAAGAGACCCAGTACTTC. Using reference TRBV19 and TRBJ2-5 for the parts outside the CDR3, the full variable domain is DGGITQSPKYLFRKEGQNVTLSCEQNLNHDAMYWYRQDPGQGLRLIYYSQIVNDFQKGDIAEGYSVSREKKESFPLTVTSAQKNPTAFYLCASKNRGRGQETQYFGPGTRLLVL.